The 7 T cell receptor beta chains below were found in one sample sequenced in a study of B cell selection in AIRE deficiency. The regulatory T cell sort gate was CD4+CD25hiCD127low/negative. The protocol was immunoSEQ multiplex PCR, while the TCRdb copy is restricted to in-frame clones and leaves out a portion. The profile shows some 21,000 clones, approximately 94% of them singletons. The sample was Tregs sorted from PBMCs. The receptors here all came from a human donor with AIRE deficiency.

This clone was counted a single time. The gene calls are TRBV28 and TRBJ2-5, with D hard to call. The V gene's germline CDR1 is MDHEN and CDR2 SYDVKM. Deletions cut 5 bases from V and 5 bases from J, with 18 bases between. The CDR3 has 15 amino acids. The CDR3 DNA sequence: TGTGCCAGCAGTAGACTCCGCTGGCTAGGGGAGACCCAGTACTTC. Protein: CASSRLRWLGETQYF.

In regard to this clone: Within the sample, other DNA sequences also encode this same CDR3. The gene calls are TRBV5-6 and TRBJ2-7; D is undetermined. Germline V gene lookup returns CDR1 SGHDT and CDR2 YYEEEE. V shed 0 bases and J shed 2 bases, with 6 bases lying between them. The CDR3 loop spans 13 amino acids. The DNA of the CDR3 is TGTGCCAGCAGCTTGGGGGGAACCTACGAGCAGTACTTC. It encodes CASSLGGTYEQYF. Looking up the rest from reference TRBV5-6 and TRBJ2-7 gives the full variable domain: DAGVTQSPTHLIKTRGQQVTLRCSPKSGHDTVSWYQQALGQGPQFIFQYYEEEERQRGNFPDRFSGHQFPNYSSELNVNALLLGDSALYLCASSLGGTYEQYFGPGTRLTVT.

The chain combines TRBV4-3 with TRBJ1-2; no clear D. The V gene's germline CDR1 is LGHNA and CDR2 YSLEER. V shed 0 bases and J shed 7 bases, with 21 bases lying between them. This CDR3 is 17 amino acids long. The DNA for the CDR3 is TGCGCCAGCAGCCAAGATTGGGTCACAGAAAGGTTTCCTGGCTACACCTTC. Amino acid sequence: CASSQDWVTERFPGYTF.

The rearrangement uses TRBV29-1 and TRBJ1-3; 10 positions agree with TRBD1. Germline V CDR1 and CDR2: SQVTM, ANQGSEA. This CDR3 region has 14 residues. J gave up 3 bases and V 4 bases, and 3 bases lay outside the gene matches. The CDR3 spells CSVVGTGVGNTIYF. The CDR3 DNA follows: TGCAGCGTTGTGGGGACAGGGGTTGGAAACACCATATATTTT.

V and J are TRBV5-1 and TRBJ2-3; 9 bases agree with TRBD2. Trimming took 2 bases from V and 8 from J; bases not matched to a gene: 18. Germline lookup yields CDR1 SGHRS and CDR2 YFSETQ. The CDR3 has 18 amino acids. For the CDR3, the DNA is TGCGCCAGCAGCTTTCTTTCTGCTGGTAGCGGGAGTGGGGGTACGCAGTATTTT. This encodes CASSFLSAGSGSGGTQYF. Using reference TRBV5-1 and TRBJ2-3 for the parts outside the CDR3, the full variable domain is KAGVTQTPRYLIKTRGQQVTLSCSPISGHRSVSWYQQTPGQGLQFLFEYFSETQRNKGNFPGRFSGRQFSNSRSEMNVSTLELGDSALYLCASSFLSAGSGSGGTQYFGPGTRLTVL.

This rearrangement joins TRBV7-2 to TRBJ1-3; D is unresolved. V was pared by 7 bases and J by 0 bases, with 10 bases between. The germline V gene has CDR1 SGHTA and CDR2 FQGNSA. The CDR3 runs 14 residues. The CDR3 protein is CASTPGPSGNTIYF. CDR3 DNA: TGTGCCAGCACCCCCGGACCCTCTGGAAACACCATATATTTT.

This sequence joins TRBV10-3 and TRBJ2-7, with TRBD2 as a possible D gene (5 bases). V lost 8 bases, J lost 2 bases, and 13 bases lay in between. CDR1 is ENHRY, CDR2 SYGVKD, per germline. The CDR3 totals 13 residues. The CDR3 sequence is CAIGRLEAYEQYF. The CDR3 DNA reads as TGTGCCATCGGGCGACTGGAGGCCTACGAGCAGTACTTC.